The clone carrying this TCR beta chain was found a few times. Its specificity is not known. TCRdb re-called the 5' RACE reads with MiXCR, one entry per CDR3 protein. The sample lists roughly 310,000 distinct CDR3 sequences, roughly 15% seen once, with around 23% in the top ten. This specimen belongs to a study of T-cell memory formation after mild COVID-19. Study results and limitations: CD8+ contracting clones occupied EMRA, while CD4+ ones occupied mainly CM and EM.

Looked up from germline, CDR1 is MGHRA and CDR2 is YSYEKL. The CDR3 runs 14 residues. Deletions cut 5 bases from V and 3 bases from J, with 12 bases between. The chain has TRBV4-1 and TRBJ2-3; D perhaps matches TRBD2 (6 bases). The sequence came from a man aged 18 to 30 who had mild COVID-19 (a few samples of this study predate the infection). Cell type and time point are not known. The specimen sequenced was PBMCs or a T cell subset sorted from them (not recorded which). CDR3 coding DNA: TGCGCCAGCAGCTCCCGTGGGGGGACAGATACGCAGTATTTT. Translated: CASSSRGGTDTQYF.